Shown below are 27 T cell receptor beta chains from a single sample sequenced in a study of blood T cell repertoires in COVID-19. The method was immunoSEQ multiplex PCR; TCRdb's version includes in-frame clones alone and lacks a portion of them. Of around 350,000 clones listed, around nine tenths were seen once; the top ten hold 3%. The sequencing sample was made of peripheral blood. The receptor source for this set is a human donor in a cohort sampled during active COVID-19.

The V and J genes are TRBV19 and TRBJ2-7; D is uncertain. The ends were cut back, 5 bases at V and 6 bases at J, with 14 bases in the middle. This CDR3 spans 13 amino acids. Germline CDR1 LNHDA, CDR2 SQIVND (reference sequence). The CDR3 nucleotides read TGTGCCAGTAGTCCCAACGGTGCCGGCGAGCAGTACTTC. Residues: CASSPNGAGEQYF.

The CDR3 is CASSSRQGVADTQYF. CDR3 nucleotide sequence: TGTGCCAGCAGCTCCCGACAGGGGGTAGCAGATACGCAGTATTTT. The V gene is TRBV7-6, the J gene TRBJ2-3; 9 bases align to TRBD1. CDR1 and CDR2 from the germline V gene are SGHVS and FNYEAQ. CDR3 length: 15 residues. V shed 4 bases, J shed 4 bases, and the junction held 6 bases outside the gene matches.

This sequence joins TRBV7-9 and TRBJ1-4, with 7 bases fitting TRBD1. Unmatched junction bases numbered 8, after V lost 5 bases and J lost 2 bases. The CDR3 extends over 16 amino acids. Germline CDR1 SEHNR, CDR2 FQNEAQ (reference sequence). CDR3: CASSPDRMRTNEKLFF. The CDR3 DNA sequence: TGTGCCAGCAGCCCGGACAGGATGAGGACTAATGAAAAACTGTTTTTT.

The V and J genes are TRBV5-6 and TRBJ1-4, with 7 bases identical to TRBD1. Trimming took 3 bases from V and 8 from J; bases not matched to a gene: 7. Germline V gene sequence: CDR1 SGHDT, CDR2 YYEEEE. CDR3 size: 14 residues. CDR3 sequence (DNA): TGTGCCAGCAGCTCGAAGGGGGCAGGGGAAAAACTGTTTTTT. Encoded protein: CASSSKGAGEKLFF.

The genes are TRBV3-1 (or the pseudogene TRBV3-2) and TRBJ2-3; possible D gene TRBD1, 6 bases. Trimming cost V 0 bases and J 4 bases, with 14 bases left between them. CDR3 length: 16 amino acids. The germline V gene has CDR1 LGHDT and CDR2 YNNKEL (reference sequence). CDR3 nucleotides: TGTGCCAGCAGCCAAGAAGAGGGGGACGGCGCAGATACGCAGTATTTT. Its translation is CASSQEEGDGADTQYF.

This chain joins TRBV27 and TRBJ2-1; D call uncertain. Between the trimmed V and J ends, which lost 1 base and 5 bases, there was a span of 12 bases. This CDR3 is built from 15 residues. CDR1 is MNHEY, CDR2 SMNVEV, per germline (reference sequence). The chain's CDR3 is CASSLFRGTNNEQFF. CDR3 bases: TGTGCCAGCAGTTTATTTCGCGGAACTAACAATGAGCAGTTCTTC.

This chain uses TRBV18 with TRBJ2-1, with 9 bases that match TRBD1. This CDR3 spans 13 amino acids. Unmatched junction bases numbered 2, after V lost 5 bases and J lost 6 bases. The germline V gene encodes CDR1 KGHSH and CDR2 LQKENI. CDR3 nucleotides: TGTGCCAGCTCAGGGACAGGGCCCAATGAGCAGTTCTTC. Translation: CASSGTGPNEQFF.

This clone was picked up one time. This chain links TRBV19 with TRBJ1-1; 7 nucleotides line up with TRBD1. Germline V gene data show CDR1 as LNHDA and CDR2 as SQIVND (reference sequence). The CDR3 sequence is 17 residues long. After removal of 2 bases from V and 4 bases from J, the junction contained 13 bases not matched to a gene. The CDR3, as DNA: TGTGCCAGTAGTATATCCACCACAGGGGAATTAGGCACTGAAGCTTTCTTT. Residues: CASSISTTGELGTEAFF.

The rearrangement uses TRBV30 and TRBJ1-3, with 8 bases fitting TRBD1. The ends lost 1 base at V and 7 bases at J; junction bases unmatched: 6. This CDR3 comprises 14 residues. Germline V lookup: CDR1 GTSNPN, CDR2 SVGIG (reference sequence). The CDR3 region is CAWSGQGFRNTIYF. The CDR3 DNA reads TGTGCCTGGAGTGGACAGGGGTTCCGGAACACCATATATTTT.

The chain has TRBV27 and TRBJ2-7, with a weak D call TRBD2 (5 bases). Trimming shortened V by 6 bases and J by 6 bases, and 15 bases separated the two germline ends. The germline gives CDR1 MNHEY, CDR2 SMNVEV (reference sequence). The CDR3 loop spans 13 amino acids. The DNA for the CDR3 is TGTGCCAGCAGCACGGTCCAACGGGGCGAGCAGTACTTC. It yields the protein CASSTVQRGEQYF.

J is TRBJ2-3 and V is TRBV15; D is perhaps TRBD1 (6 bases). From germline, CDR1 is LNHNV and CDR2 YYDKDF (reference sequence). The CDR3 covers 12 residues. Trimming left V 9 bases short and J 2 bases short, with 9 bases between. The CDR3 sequence is CATGAFTDTQYF. The CDR3 DNA is TGTGCCACGGGGGCCTTCACAGATACGCAGTATTTT.

The chain links TRBV5-6 to TRBJ2-1; 8 bases line up with TRBD2. The germline V gene encodes CDR1 SGHDT and CDR2 YYEEEE. The CDR3 spans 16 residues. J was trimmed by 3 bases and V by 4 bases; bases with no gene match: 9. The CDR3 protein is CASSRRREVVYNEQFF. In DNA form, the CDR3 reads TGTGCCAGCAGCCGGCGGCGGGAGGTGGTCTACAATGAGCAGTTCTTC.

The V call is TRBV19, the J call TRBJ2-3; 11 bases are shared with TRBD1. The V gene's germline CDR1 is LNHDA and CDR2 SQIVND (reference sequence). V was pared by 5 bases and J by 6 bases, with 4 bases of the junction left unmatched. The CDR3 runs to 14 residues. The chain's CDR3 is CASSLDRGQDTQYF. CDR3 bases: TGTGCCAGTAGTCTGGACAGGGGGCAGGATACGCAGTATTTT.

CDR3 loop: CAWRTGGGSNQPQHF. CDR3 nucleotide sequence: TGTGCCTGGAGGACAGGGGGTGGAAGCAATCAGCCCCAGCATTTT. The chain employs TRBV30 and TRBJ1-5; 9 bases are shared with TRBD1. In germline, CDR1 is GTSNPN, CDR2 SVGIG (reference sequence). V shed 3 bases, J shed 1 base, and the junction held 4 bases outside the gene matches. This CDR3 has 15 residues.

The gene calls are TRBV28 and TRBJ1-5; D is possibly TRBD1 (5 bases). V shed 3 bases and J shed 0 bases, with 12 bases lying between them. The CDR3 totals 16 residues. Germline values: CDR1 MDHEN, CDR2 SYDVKM. CDR3 sequence: CASSLMGLNSNQPQHF. The CDR3 DNA is TGTGCCAGCAGTTTGATGGGACTAAATAGCAATCAGCCCCAGCATTTT.

The chain combines TRBV5-1 with TRBJ2-1, with D perhaps TRBD2 (6 bases). V gave up 0 bases and J gave up 0 bases, with 19 bases separating them. CDR1 and CDR2 from the germline V gene are SGHRS and YFSETQ. The CDR3 has 19 residues. The CDR3 is CASSLGGPTSTSSYNEQFF. CDR3 DNA: TGCGCCAGCAGCTTGGGGGGCCCCACTAGCACGAGCTCCTACAATGAGCAGTTCTTC.

The chain has TRBV9 and TRBJ2-3; the D is unclear. Germline V CDR1 and CDR2: SGDLS, YYNGEE. The V gene lost 0 bases and the J gene lost 4 bases, with 12 bases spanning the gap. The CDR3 covers 15 residues. Written as DNA, the CDR3 is TGTGCCAGCAGCGTAGGTATCTATCGGTCAGATACGCAGTATTTT. Translating gives CASSVGIYRSDTQYF.

The chain couples TRBV7-9 to TRBJ2-7, with TRBD1 matching over 7 bases. V was clipped by 3 bases and J by 3 bases; unmatched bases: 17. The CDR3 sequence is 18 residues long. CDR1 is SEHNR and CDR2 is FQNEAQ in the germline V gene (reference sequence). DNA for the CDR3: TGTGCCAGCAGCTTTCCTACCACCGGGACAGCTGTTATCTACGAGCAGTACTTC. Protein product: CASSFPTTGTAVIYEQYF.

The rearrangement uses TRBV19 and TRBJ2-2; TRBD2 might be the D (6 bases). V lost 6 bases and J 6 bases, leaving 17 bases between the germline ends. Germline V gives CDR1 LNHDA, CDR2 SQIVND (reference sequence). The CDR3 extends over 15 amino acids. Here the CDR3 reads CASRPQRASAGELFF. CDR3 DNA sequence: TGTGCCAGTAGACCACAGAGGGCTAGCGCCGGGGAGCTGTTTTTT. Combining the CDR3 with reference TRBV19 and TRBJ2-2 gives the whole variable domain DGGITQSPKYLFRKEGQNVTLSCEQNLNHDAMYWYRQDPGQGLRLIYYSQIVNDFQKGDIAEGYSVSREKKESFPLTVTSAQKNPTAFYLCASRPQRASAGELFFGEGSRLTVL.

V gene TRBV5-4 combines with J gene TRBJ1-6; D remains ambiguous. This CDR3 region has 14 residues. CDR1 SGHNT and CDR2 YYREEE come from the germline V gene (reference sequence). Deletions cut 6 bases from V and 9 bases from J, with 16 bases between. The CDR3 DNA reads TGTGCCAGCACCTACAAGGGAGGAGCTTCACCCCTCCACTTT. This codes for CASTYKGGASPLHF.

V and J are TRBV7-3 and TRBJ2-1; D may be TRBD2 (6 bases). The CDR3 spans 16 residues. Germline CDR1 and CDR2: SGHTA and FQGTGA. V lost 4 bases to trimming and J lost 7 bases, with 20 bases between them. The CDR3 loop reads CASSSSGTLGVNEQFF. The CDR3 DNA reads as TGTGCCAGCAGCTCGAGTGGGACTTTGGGGGTAAATGAGCAGTTCTTC.

The rearrangement joins TRBV19 to TRBJ1-2; 11 bases line up with TRBD1. CDR3 length equals 17 residues. V shed 5 bases, J shed 3 bases, and the junction held 11 bases outside the gene matches. Germline-derived CDR1 and CDR2 are LNHDA and SQIVND (reference sequence). The CDR3 coding sequence is TGTGCCAGTAGTCCCCAAGGAGGGACAGGGGGGGACTATGGCTACACCTTC. Translation: CASSPQGGTGGDYGYTF.

The rearrangement links TRBV15 to TRBJ2-7; 8 bases agree with TRBD2. The CDR3 extends over 15 amino acids. CDR1 is LNHNV and CDR2 is YYDKDF in the germline V gene (reference sequence). Trimming removed 1 base from V and 3 bases from J; junction bases left unmatched: 5. As DNA, the CDR3 is TGTGCCACCAGCAGAGCCCGGGGGGGGGTCTACGAGCAGTACTTC. Amino acid sequence: CATSRARGGVYEQYF.

The chain employs TRBV29-1 and TRBJ2-7; 11 bases line up with TRBD2. V lost 7 bases and J lost 9; bases outside the gene matches: 11. Germline CDR1 is SQVTM and CDR2 is ANQGSEA. The CDR3 totals 13 residues. The CDR3 protein is CSARATSGRGQYF. The CDR3 DNA is TGCAGCGCCAGAGCAACTAGCGGGAGAGGGCAGTACTTC.

Comments on this clone: In the same sample, other DNA sequences code for this CDR3. The chain uses TRBV9 and TRBJ2-2; D is unclear. The V gene lost 4 bases and the J gene lost 2 bases, with 3 bases spanning the gap. Germline V gene sequence: CDR1 SGDLS, CDR2 YYNGEE. The length of the CDR3 is 12 residues. This chain's CDR3 is CASSLNTGELFF. The CDR3 DNA follows: TGTGCCAGCAGCCTAAACACCGGGGAGCTGTTTTTT.

V is TRBV6-5 and J is TRBJ2-7; TRBD1 matches at 7 bases. Unmatched junction bases numbered 8, after V lost 2 bases and J lost 7 bases. Germline V lookup: CDR1 MNHEY, CDR2 SVGAGI. The CDR3 has 14 amino acids. CDR3 coding DNA: TGTGCCAGCAGTTACCCCGGTAAGACAGGGGAGCAGTACTTC. Its translation is CASSYPGKTGEQYF.

The V and J genes are TRBV4-1 and TRBJ2-1; D not resolved. V was trimmed by 4 bases and J by 0 bases, leaving 13 bases between them. Germline V lookup: CDR1 MGHRA, CDR2 YSYEKL. This CDR3 spans 16 amino acids. The CDR3 DNA reads as TGCGCCAGCAGCCCCCGGGTCATCAGCTCCTACAATGAGCAGTTCTTC. Translating it yields CASSPRVISSYNEQFF.